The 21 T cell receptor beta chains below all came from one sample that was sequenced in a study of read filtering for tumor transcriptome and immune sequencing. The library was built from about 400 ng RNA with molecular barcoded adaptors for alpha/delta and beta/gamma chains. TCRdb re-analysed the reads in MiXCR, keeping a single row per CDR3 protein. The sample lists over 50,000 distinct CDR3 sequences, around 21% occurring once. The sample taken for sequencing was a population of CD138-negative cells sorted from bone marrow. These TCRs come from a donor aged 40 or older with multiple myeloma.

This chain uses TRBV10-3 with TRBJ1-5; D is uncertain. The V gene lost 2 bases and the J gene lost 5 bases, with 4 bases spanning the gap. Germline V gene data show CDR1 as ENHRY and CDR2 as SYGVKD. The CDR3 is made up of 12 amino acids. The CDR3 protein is CAISEGDQPQHF. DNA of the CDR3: TGTGCCATCAGTGAGGGGGATCAGCCCCAGCATTTT.

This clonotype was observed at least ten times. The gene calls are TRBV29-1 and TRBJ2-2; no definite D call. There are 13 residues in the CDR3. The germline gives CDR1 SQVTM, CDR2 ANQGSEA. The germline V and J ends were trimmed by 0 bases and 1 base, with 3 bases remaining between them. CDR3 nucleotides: TGCAGCGTTGAAGACGGGAACACCGGGGAGCTGTTTTTT. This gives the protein CSVEDGNTGELFF.

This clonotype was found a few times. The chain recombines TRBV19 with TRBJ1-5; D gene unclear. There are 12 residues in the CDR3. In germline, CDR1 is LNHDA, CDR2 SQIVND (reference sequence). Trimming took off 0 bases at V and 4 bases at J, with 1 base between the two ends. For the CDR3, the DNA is TGTGCCAGTAGTATAGAGAATCAGCCCCAGCATTTT. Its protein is CASSIENQPQHF.

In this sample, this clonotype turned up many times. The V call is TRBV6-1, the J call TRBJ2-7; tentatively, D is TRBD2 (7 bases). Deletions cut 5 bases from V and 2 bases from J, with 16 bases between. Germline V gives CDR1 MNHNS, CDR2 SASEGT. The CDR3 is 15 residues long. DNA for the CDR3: TGTGCCAGCAGTACACAGGGAGGGGGAACCTACGAGCAGTACTTC. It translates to CASSTQGGGTYEQYF.

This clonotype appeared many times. CDR3 protein: CASSPAGSGPLNEQFF. The DNA for the CDR3 is TGCGCCAGCAGCCCCGCAGGGAGCGGCCCCCTCAATGAGCAGTTCTTC. The chain has TRBV5-1 and TRBJ2-1; D is tentatively TRBD1 or TRBD2 (5 bases each). Per the germline V gene, CDR1 is SGHRS and CDR2 is YFSETQ. This CDR3 has 16 amino acids. Trimming cost V 4 bases and J 6 bases, with 20 bases left between them.

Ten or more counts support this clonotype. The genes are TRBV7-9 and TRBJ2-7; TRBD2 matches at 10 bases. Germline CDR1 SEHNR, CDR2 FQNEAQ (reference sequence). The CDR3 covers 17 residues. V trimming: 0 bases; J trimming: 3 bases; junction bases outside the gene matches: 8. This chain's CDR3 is CASSLARSLAGDYEQYF. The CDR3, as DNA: TGTGCCAGCAGCTTAGCTCGTTCCCTAGCGGGGGACTACGAGCAGTACTTC.

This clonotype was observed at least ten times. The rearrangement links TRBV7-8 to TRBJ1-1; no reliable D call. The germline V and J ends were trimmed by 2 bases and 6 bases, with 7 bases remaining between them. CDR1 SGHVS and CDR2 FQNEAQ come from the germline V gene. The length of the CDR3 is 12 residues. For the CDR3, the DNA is TGTGCCAGCAGCTTACGTAGTCCTGAAGCTTTCTTT. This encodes CASSLRSPEAFF. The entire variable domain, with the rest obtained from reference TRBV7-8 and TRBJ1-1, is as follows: GAGVSQSPRYKVAKRGQDVALRCDPISGHVSLFWYQQALGQGPEFLTYFQNEAQLDKSGLPSDRFFAERPEGSVSTLKIQRTQQEDSAVYLCASSLRSPEAFFGQGTRLTVV.

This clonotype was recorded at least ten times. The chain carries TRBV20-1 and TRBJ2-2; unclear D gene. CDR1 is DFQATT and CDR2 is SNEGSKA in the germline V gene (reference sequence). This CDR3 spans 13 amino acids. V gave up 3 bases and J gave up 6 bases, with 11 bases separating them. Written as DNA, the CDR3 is TGCAGTGCTAGCATAAGTTCGGCCGGGGAGCTGTTTTTT. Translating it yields CSASISSAGELFF.

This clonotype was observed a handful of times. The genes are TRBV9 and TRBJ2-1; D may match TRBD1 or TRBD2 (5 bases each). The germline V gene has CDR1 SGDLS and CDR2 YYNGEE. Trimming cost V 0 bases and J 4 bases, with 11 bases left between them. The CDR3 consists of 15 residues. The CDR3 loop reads CASSVDGAIYNEQFF. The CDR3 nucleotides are TGTGCCAGCAGCGTAGACGGGGCGATTTACAATGAGCAGTTCTTC.

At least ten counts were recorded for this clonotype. CDR3 loop: CAVGGIAYEQYF. CDR3 DNA: TGTGCCGTCGGAGGGATAGCCTACGAGCAGTACTTC. The rearrangement joins TRBV28 to TRBJ2-7; a weak D match, TRBD2 (6 bases). In germline, CDR1 is MDHEN, CDR2 SYDVKM. The CDR3 is made up of 12 amino acids. Trimming pared 11 bases from V and 2 bases from J, leaving 13 bases between.

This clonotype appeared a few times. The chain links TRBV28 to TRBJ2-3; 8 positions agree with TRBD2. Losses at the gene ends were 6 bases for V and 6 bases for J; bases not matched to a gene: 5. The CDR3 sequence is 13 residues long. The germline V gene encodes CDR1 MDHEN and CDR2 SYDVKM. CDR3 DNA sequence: TGTGCCAGCAGGGGACTAGTTACGGATACGCAGTATTTT. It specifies CASRGLVTDTQYF.

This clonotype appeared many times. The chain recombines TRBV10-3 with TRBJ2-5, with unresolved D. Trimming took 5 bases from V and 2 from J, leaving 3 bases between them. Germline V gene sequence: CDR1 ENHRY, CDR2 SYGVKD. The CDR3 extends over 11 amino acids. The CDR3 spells CAISQQETQYF. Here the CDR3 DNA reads TGTGCCATCAGTCAACAAGAGACCCAGTACTTC.

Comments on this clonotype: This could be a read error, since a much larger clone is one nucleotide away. CDR3 bases: TGCAGTGCTAAAACTGAGAAAGAGACCCGGTACTTC. Protein: CSAKTEKETRYF. The chain couples TRBV20-1 to TRBJ2-5, with D unresolved. The CDR3 sequence is 12 residues long. CDR1 and CDR2 from the germline V gene are DFQATT and SNEGSKA (reference sequence).

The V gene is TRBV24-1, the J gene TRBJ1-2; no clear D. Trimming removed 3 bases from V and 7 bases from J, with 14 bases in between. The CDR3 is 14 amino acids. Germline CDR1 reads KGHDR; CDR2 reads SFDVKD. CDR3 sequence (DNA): TGTGCCACCAGTGATGAAGGAAGTCAGATTGGCTACACCTTC. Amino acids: CATSDEGSQIGYTF.

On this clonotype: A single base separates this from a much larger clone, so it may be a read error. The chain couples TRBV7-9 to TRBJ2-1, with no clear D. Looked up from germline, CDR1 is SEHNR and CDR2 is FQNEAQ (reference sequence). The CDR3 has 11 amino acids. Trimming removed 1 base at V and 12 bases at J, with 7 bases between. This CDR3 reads CASSLGHGQFF. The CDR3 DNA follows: TGTGCCAGCAGCTTAGGCCATGGGCAGTTCTTC. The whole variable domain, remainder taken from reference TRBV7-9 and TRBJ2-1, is DTGVSQNPRHKITKRGQNVTFRCDPISEHNRLYWYRQTLGQGPEFLTYFQNEAQLEKSRLLSDRFSAERPKGSFSTLEIQRTEQGDSAMYLCASSLGHGQFFGPGTRLTVL.

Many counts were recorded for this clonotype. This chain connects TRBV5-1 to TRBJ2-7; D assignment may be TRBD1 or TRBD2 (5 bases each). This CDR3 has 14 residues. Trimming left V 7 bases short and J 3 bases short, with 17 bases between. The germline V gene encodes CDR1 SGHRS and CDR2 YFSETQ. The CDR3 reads CASSREGRHYEQYF. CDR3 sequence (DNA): TGCGCCAGCTCCCGAGAGGGACGGCACTACGAGCAGTACTTC.

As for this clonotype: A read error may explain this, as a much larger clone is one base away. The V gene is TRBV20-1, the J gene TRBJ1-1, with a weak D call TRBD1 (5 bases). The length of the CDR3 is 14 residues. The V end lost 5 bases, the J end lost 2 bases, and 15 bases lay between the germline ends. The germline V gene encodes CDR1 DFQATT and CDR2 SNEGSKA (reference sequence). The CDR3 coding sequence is TGCAGTGCTCCTCCGGGGGGGGAAAACACTGAAGCTTTCTTT. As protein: CSAPPGGENTEAFF.

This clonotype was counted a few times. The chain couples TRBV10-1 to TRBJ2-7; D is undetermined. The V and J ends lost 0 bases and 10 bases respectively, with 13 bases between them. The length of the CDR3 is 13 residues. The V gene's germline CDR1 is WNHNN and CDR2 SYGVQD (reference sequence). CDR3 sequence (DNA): TGCGCCAGCAGTGAGTCGGACCCGGGCCCCCAGTACTTC. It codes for CASSESDPGPQYF.

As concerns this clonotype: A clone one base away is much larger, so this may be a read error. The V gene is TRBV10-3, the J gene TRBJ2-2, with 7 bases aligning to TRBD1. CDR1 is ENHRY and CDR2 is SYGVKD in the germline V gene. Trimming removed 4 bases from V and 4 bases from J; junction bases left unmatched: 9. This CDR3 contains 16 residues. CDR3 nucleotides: TGTGCCATCAGTGTTGGGACAGCCCAGAGCACCGGGGAGCTGTTTTTT. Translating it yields CAISVGTAQSTGELFF.

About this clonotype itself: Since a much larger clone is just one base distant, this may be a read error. CDR3 coding DNA: TGTGCCAGCAGCTTAGGGCGGTCCCAAGAGACCCAGTACTTC. It yields the protein CASSLGRSQETQYF. This chain connects TRBV11-2 to TRBJ2-5; D is ambiguous. The CDR3 sequence is 14 residues long. Trimming shortened V by 1 base and J by 1 base, and 7 bases separated the two germline ends. Looked up from germline, CDR1 is SGHAT and CDR2 is FQNNGV. Full variable domain (outside the CDR3, taken from reference TRBV11-2 and TRBJ2-5): EAGVAQSPRYKIIEKRQSVAFWCNPISGHATLYWYQQILGQGPKLLIQFQNNGVVDDSQLPKDRFSAERLKGVDSTLKIQPAKLEDSAVYLCASSLGRSQETQYFGPGTRLLVL.

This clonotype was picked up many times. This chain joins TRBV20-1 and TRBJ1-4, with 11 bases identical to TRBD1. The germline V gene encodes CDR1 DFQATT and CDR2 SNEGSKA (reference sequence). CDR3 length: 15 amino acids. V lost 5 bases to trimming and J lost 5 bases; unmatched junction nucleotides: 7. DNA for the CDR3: TGCAGTGCTCCGGGACAGGGGGGATCAAATGAAAAACTGTTTTTT. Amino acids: CSAPGQGGSNEKLFF.